This T cell receptor beta chain was identified during a study of Graves' ophthalmopathy and Graves' hyperthyroidism. Findings and limits, study-wide: Blood samples also showed most expanded thyroid clonotypes exceeding 0.001 frequency.

The table lists this clonotype with a few counts. The antigen is unknown. Hyperthyroidism in these 18- to 65-year-old patients was newly diagnosed, lasting under 2 months. Lactation, pregnancy, uncontrolled infections and other autoimmune diseases were all grounds for excluding patients. From RNA, the CDR3 regions of TCR beta chains were amplified and sequenced. The workflow started with a first-round RT-PCR run with HTBI primers and then moved on to a second-round multiplex PCR. TCRdb re-called the multiplex PCR reads through MiXCR, storing one row per CDR3 protein. Of 900,000 to 1,200,000 distinct CDR3 sequences in the sample, 36% are singletons; the top ten hold 11%. The CDR3 has 14 amino acids. The germline V gene has CDR1 SGDLS and CDR2 YYNGEE. Trimming shortened V by 0 bases and J by 3 bases, and 9 bases separated the two germline ends.

The TCR comes from an adult man with Graves' hyperthyroidism. Sequenced material: peripheral blood or thyroid tissue (not recorded which). The chain recombines TRBV9 with TRBJ2-5, with D unclear. CDR3 loop: CASSVGAAKETQYF. In DNA, the CDR3 is TGTGCCAGCAGCGTAGGCGCGGCTAAAGAGACCCAGTACTTC. Combining the CDR3 with reference TRBV9 and TRBJ2-5 gives the whole variable domain DSGVTQTPKHLITATGQRVTLRCSPRSGDLSVYWYQQSLDQGLQFLIQYYNGEERAKGNILERFSAQQFPDLHSELNLSSLELGDSALYFCASSVGAAKETQYFGPGTRLLVL.